The T cell receptor beta chain under discussion was sequenced for a study of tumor-infiltrating lymphocytes in oesophageal squamous cell carcinoma. The CDR3 covers 18 residues. Germline CDR1 is SGHVS and CDR2 is FNYEAQ. Trimming at V came to 2 bases and at J to 3 bases, leaving 12 bases not matched to a gene. Each CDR3 protein gets one entry after TCRdb re-called the PCR reads with MiXCR. The sample includes approximately 13,000 distinct CDR3 sequences, 45% to 65% of them seen just once. There are many counts of this clonotype. This TCR was sampled from a male donor with esophageal squamous cell carcinoma. The V and J genes are TRBV7-6 and TRBJ2-2; 7 positions match TRBD1. Sequenced: esophageal tumor tissue. DNA for the CDR3: TGTGCCAGCAGCTTAATGCGCGGAGACAGGGCCCACACCGGGGAGCTGTTTTTT. Translation: CASSLMRGDRAHTGELFF.